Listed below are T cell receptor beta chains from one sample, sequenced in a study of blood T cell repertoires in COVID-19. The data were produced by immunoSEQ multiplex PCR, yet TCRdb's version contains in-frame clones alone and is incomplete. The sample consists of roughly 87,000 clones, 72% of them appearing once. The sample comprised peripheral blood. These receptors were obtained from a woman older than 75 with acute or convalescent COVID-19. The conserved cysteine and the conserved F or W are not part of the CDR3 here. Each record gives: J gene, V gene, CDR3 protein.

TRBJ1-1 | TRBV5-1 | ASSSGGGTEAF
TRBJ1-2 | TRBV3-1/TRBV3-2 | ASSQEVRTGNYGYT
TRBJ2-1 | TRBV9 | ASSENLLAGSYNEQF
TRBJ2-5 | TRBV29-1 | SVRQGRETQY
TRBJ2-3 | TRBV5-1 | ASSSPSGLRTDTQY
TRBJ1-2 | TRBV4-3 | ASSPAHTGGNYGYT
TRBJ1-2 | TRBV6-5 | ASSYSLWGNYGYT
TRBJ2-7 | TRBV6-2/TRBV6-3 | ASSYTGQGPEQY
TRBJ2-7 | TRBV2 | ASRGQSYEQY
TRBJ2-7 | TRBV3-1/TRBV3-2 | ASSQPGATTEQY
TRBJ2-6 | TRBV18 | ASSPIGEWANVLT
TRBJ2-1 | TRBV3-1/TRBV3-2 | ASSLRGAGNNEQF
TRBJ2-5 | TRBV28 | ASSLILGGQETQY
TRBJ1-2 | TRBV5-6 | ASSTPNSNYGYT
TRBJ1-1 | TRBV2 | ASSVQVNTEAF
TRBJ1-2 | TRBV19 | ASSIDGEGNYGYT
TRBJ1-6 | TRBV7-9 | ASSLGDRGSPLH
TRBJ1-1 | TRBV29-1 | SGRSRNTEAF
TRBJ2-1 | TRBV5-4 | ASSLGLAGGQGQF
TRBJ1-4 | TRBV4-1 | ASSQESEILNEKLF
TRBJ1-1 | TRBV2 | ASSEIGEMNTEAF
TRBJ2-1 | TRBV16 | ASSQSSSGSYNEQF
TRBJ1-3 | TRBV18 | ASSPTGSGNTIY